The entry below describes one TCR beta chain. Trimming took 3 bases from V and 4 from J, leaving 8 bases between them. Germline lookup yields CDR1 ENHRY and CDR2 SYGVKD. CDR3 length equals 13 residues. This sample is part of a study of T-cell reconstitution after alpha-beta-depleted transplantation in children. Preparation of the TCRbeta library used unique molecular identifiers. TCRdb ran MiXCR on the PCR reads and lists one entry per CDR3 protein. The sample has around 370,000 distinct CDR3 sequences, 15% to 20% seen once. This sequence joins TRBV10-3 and TRBJ2-3, with a possible D match to TRBD1 (5 bases). The clonotype was recovered from a male patient between 2 and 15 years old who had a stem cell transplant for acute lymphoblastic leukemia, so the T cells may come from the graft donor. The input for sequencing was PBMCs, mostly from graft donor cells, taken 360 days after TCRalphabeta/CD19-depleted stem cell transplant. The CDR3 protein is CAISDRVPDTQYF. The DNA of the CDR3 is TGTGCCATCAGTGACAGGGTCCCAGATACGCAGTATTTT.